This T cell receptor (beta chain) comes out of a study of blood T cell repertoires in COVID-19. Trimming cost V 5 bases and J 8 bases; bases outside gene matches: 9. The germline V gene encodes CDR1 SEHNR and CDR2 FQNEAQ (reference sequence). The CDR3 is 15 amino acids. Clones were read by immunoSEQ multiplex PCR, and TCRdb kept only the in-frame ones, dropping some. The table has 30,000 to 40,000 clones, approximately 89% seen once. The rearrangement joins TRBV7-9 to TRBJ2-1; TRBD1 aligns across 10 bases. The specimen was peripheral blood. The sequence came from a man aged 55 to 70 with active or convalescent COVID-19. The CDR3 DNA is TGTGCCAGCAGCCCGGGACAGGGGTATATCGATGAGCAGTTCTTC. Its protein product is CASSPGQGYIDEQFF. The full variable domain, in which reference TRBV7-9 and TRBJ2-1 provide the parts outside the CDR3, is DTGVSQNPRHKITKRGQNVTFRCDPISEHNRLYWYRQTLGQGPEFLTYFQNEAQLEKSRLLSDRFSAERPKGSFSTLEIQRTEQGDSAMYLCASSPGQGYIDEQFFGPGTRLTVL.